Below, 10 T cell receptor beta chains from the same sample are listed, as sequenced in a study of blood T cell repertoires in COVID-19. Sequencing was performed with immunoSEQ multiplex PCR; in TCRdb, only in-frame clones are kept and a portion is missing. The table shows about 120,000 clones, with 86% occurring only once. Sequenced: peripheral blood. These TCRs come from a man aged 40-50 years with acute or convalescent COVID-19.

The chain uses TRBV20-1 and TRBJ1-3, with unresolved D. The CDR3 extends over 11 amino acids. Looked up from germline, CDR1 is DFQATT and CDR2 is SNEGSKA (reference sequence). The V end lost 4 bases, the J end lost 1 base, and 2 bases lay between the germline ends. This chain's CDR3 is CSATSGNTIYF. The CDR3 DNA sequence: TGCAGTGCTACATCTGGAAACACCATATATTTT.

The V call is TRBV12-3 or TRBV12-4, the J call TRBJ2-5; 9 bases agree with TRBD1. The CDR3 consists of 13 residues. With 5 bases clipped from V and 8 bases from J, the junction kept 6 bases outside the gene matches. Here the CDR3 reads CASSRTGGGTQYF. In nucleotides, the CDR3 is TGTGCCAGCAGTCGAACAGGGGGCGGTACCCAGTACTTC.

V gene TRBV3-1 (or the pseudogene TRBV3-2) combines with J gene TRBJ2-3; TRBD2 matches at 13 bases. The CDR3 has 17 residues. J was trimmed by 6 bases and V by 0 bases; bases with no gene match: 6. Looked up from germline, CDR1 is LGHDT and CDR2 is YNNKEL (reference sequence). The CDR3 region has the DNA TGTGCCAGCAGCCAAGATGGGACTAGCGGGGTTAGGGATACGCAGTATTTT. Amino acid sequence: CASSQDGTSGVRDTQYF.

The chain joins TRBV27 to TRBJ2-7; no firm D call. V was trimmed by 4 bases and J by 2 bases, leaving 6 bases between them. The CDR3 totals 12 residues. Per germline, CDR1 MNHEY and CDR2 SMNVEV (reference sequence). The CDR3 sequence: CASSSSAYEQYF. The CDR3 DNA sequence: TGTGCCAGCAGTTCTTCTGCCTACGAGCAGTACTTC.

V usage is TRBV18 and J usage is TRBJ2-5; 11 bases agree with TRBD2. There are 15 residues in the CDR3. Germline V lookup: CDR1 KGHSH, CDR2 LQKENI. V dropped 3 bases and J dropped 5; count of bases not matched to a gene: 5. Here the CDR3 reads CASSPRTSGLETQYF. The CDR3 bases are TGTGCCAGCTCACCTCGGACTAGCGGGTTGGAGACCCAGTACTTC.

The chain employs TRBV27 and TRBJ2-7; 9 bases match TRBD1. The CDR3 totals 15 residues. V lost 4 bases and J lost 6; bases outside the gene matches: 10. The germline CDR1 and CDR2 sequences are MNHEY and SMNVEV (reference sequence). DNA for the CDR3: TGTGCCAGCAGTTCCCACCCACAGGGGGCCTTCGAGCAGTACTTC. Its protein product is CASSSHPQGAFEQYF.

The chain couples TRBV30 to TRBJ1-4; the D gene is possibly TRBD1 (6 bases). The CDR3 runs to 15 residues. The germline CDR1 and CDR2 sequences are GTSNPN and SVGIG (reference sequence). Trimming removed 0 bases at V and 10 bases at J, with 18 bases between. The CDR3 reads CAWSVLGPRGGKLFF. Here the CDR3 DNA reads TGTGCCTGGAGTGTACTGGGGCCAAGGGGGGGAAAACTGTTTTTT. The whole variable domain, remainder taken from reference TRBV30 and TRBJ1-4, is SQTIHQWPATLVQPVGSPLSLECTVEGTSNPNLYWYRQAAGRGLQLLFYSVGIGQISSEVPQNLSASRPQDRQFILSSKKLLLSDSGFYLCAWSVLGPRGGKLFFGSGTQLSVL.

For the CDR3, the DNA is TGTGCCAGCAGCCCTCTAACCTCACTAGCGGGGGTCACAGATACGCAGTATTTT. This sequence encodes CASSPLTSLAGVTDTQYF. V is TRBV2 and J is TRBJ2-3, with TRBD2 matching over 11 bases. CDR3 size: 18 residues. Germline trimming cut 6 bases from V and 2 bases from J; bases unmatched to any gene: 13. CDR1 and CDR2 (germline): SNHLY, FYNNEI.

The rearrangement joins TRBV30 to TRBJ2-2; D not resolved. Germline V gene lookup returns CDR1 GTSNPN and CDR2 SVGIG (reference sequence). The CDR3 totals 14 residues. With 3 bases removed from V and 0 bases from J, the gap between germline ends came to 8 bases. CDR3 amino acids: CAWRTPTNTGELFF. The CDR3 region has the DNA TGTGCCTGGAGGACACCGACGAACACCGGGGAGCTGTTTTTT.

This clone has just one count. V usage is TRBV23-1 and J usage is TRBJ1-3, with D uncertain. TRBV23-1 is flagged as an ORF with uncertain function. CDR3 length equals 16 residues. Trimming pared 8 bases from V and 0 bases from J, leaving 17 bases between. This chain's CDR3 is CASAPGYTSSGNTIYF. The CDR3 DNA reads as TGCGCCAGCGCTCCGGGTTACACTTCCTCTGGAAACACCATATATTTT.